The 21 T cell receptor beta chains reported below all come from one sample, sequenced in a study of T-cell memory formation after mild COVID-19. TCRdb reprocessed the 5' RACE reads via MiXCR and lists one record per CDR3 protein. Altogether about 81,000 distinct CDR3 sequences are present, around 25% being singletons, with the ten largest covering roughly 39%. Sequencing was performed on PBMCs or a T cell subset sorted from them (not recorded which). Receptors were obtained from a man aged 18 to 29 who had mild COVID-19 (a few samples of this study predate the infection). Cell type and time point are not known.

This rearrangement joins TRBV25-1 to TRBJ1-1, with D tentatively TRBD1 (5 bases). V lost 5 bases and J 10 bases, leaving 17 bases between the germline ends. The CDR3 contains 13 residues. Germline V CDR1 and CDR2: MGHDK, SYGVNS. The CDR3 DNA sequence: TGTGCCAGCAGTCCGGGGCTAACAGGTTCAGCTTTCTTT. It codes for CASSPGLTGSAFF. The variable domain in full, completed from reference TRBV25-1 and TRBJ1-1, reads EADIYQTPRYLVIGTGKKITLECSQTMGHDKMYWYQQDPGMELHLIHYSYGVNSTEKGDLSSESTVSRIRTEHFPLTLESARPSHTSQYLCASSPGLTGSAFFGQGTRLTVV.

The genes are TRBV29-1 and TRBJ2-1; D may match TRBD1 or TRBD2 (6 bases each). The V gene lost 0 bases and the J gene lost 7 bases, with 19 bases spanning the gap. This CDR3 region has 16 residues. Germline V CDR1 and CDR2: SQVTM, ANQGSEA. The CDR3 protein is CSVEDYTGGRGNEQFF. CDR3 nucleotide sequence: TGCAGCGTTGAAGACTACACCGGGGGCCGGGGGAATGAGCAGTTCTTC.

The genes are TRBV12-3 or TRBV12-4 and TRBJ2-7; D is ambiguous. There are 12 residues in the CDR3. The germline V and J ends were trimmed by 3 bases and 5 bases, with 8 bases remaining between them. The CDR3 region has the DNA TGTGCCAGCAGTTTCTTCCCCCACGAGCAGTACGTC. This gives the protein CASSFFPHEQYV.

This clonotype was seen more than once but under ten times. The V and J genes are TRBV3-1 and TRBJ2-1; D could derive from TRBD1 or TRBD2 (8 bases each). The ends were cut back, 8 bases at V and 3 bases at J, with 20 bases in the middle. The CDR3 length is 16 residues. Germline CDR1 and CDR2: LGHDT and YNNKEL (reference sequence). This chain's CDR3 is CASRGRYRGFYNEQFF. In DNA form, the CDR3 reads TGTGCCAGCCGCGGGAGGTACAGGGGGTTCTACAATGAGCAGTTCTTC.

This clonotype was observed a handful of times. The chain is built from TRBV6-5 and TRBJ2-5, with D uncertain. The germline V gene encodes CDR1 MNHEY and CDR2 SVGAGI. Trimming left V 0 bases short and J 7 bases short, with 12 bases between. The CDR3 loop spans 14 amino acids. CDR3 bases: TGTGCCAGCAGTTACTCAGAGACTCGGGTGACCCAGTACTTC. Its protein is CASSYSETRVTQYF.

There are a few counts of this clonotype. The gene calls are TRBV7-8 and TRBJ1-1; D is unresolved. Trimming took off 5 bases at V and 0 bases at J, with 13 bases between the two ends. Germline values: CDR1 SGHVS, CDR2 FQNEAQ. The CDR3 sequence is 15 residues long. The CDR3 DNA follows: TGTGCCAGCAGCCTAACCGATCCAGTGAACACTGAAGCTTTCTTT. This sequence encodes CASSLTDPVNTEAFF.

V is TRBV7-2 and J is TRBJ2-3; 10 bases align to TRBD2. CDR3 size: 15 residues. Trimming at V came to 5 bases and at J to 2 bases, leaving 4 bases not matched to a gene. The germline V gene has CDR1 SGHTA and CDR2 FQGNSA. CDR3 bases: TGTGCCAGCAGCCCCGGGACTAGCGCCACAGATACGCAGTATTTT. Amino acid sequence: CASSPGTSATDTQYF.

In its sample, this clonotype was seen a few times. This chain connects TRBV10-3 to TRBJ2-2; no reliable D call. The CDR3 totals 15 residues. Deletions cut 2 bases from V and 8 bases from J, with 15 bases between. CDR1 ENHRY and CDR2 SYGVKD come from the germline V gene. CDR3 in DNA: TGTGCCATCAGTGAGCCCGGGCCTTCCGGAGGGGAGCTGTTTTTT. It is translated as CAISEPGPSGGELFF.

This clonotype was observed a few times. The CDR3: CASSTRRGGGTDTQYF. As DNA, the CDR3 is TGTGCCAGCAGTACCCGGAGAGGGGGCGGCACAGATACGCAGTATTTT. The gene calls are TRBV6-1 and TRBJ2-3, with 7 bases aligning to TRBD1. Germline assignment: CDR1 MNHNS and CDR2 SASEGT. The CDR3 contains 16 residues. After removal of 5 bases from V and 1 base from J, the junction contained 9 bases not matched to a gene.

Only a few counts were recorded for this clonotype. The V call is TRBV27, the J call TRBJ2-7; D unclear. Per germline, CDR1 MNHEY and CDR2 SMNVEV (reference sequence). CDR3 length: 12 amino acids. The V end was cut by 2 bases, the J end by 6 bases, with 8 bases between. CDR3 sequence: CASSLGLGEQYF. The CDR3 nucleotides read TGTGCCAGCAGTTTAGGGTTGGGCGAGCAGTACTTC.

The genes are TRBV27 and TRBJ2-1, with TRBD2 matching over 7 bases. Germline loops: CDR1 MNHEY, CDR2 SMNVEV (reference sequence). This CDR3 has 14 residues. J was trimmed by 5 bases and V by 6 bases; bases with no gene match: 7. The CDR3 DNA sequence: TGTGCCAGCAGGGCAGCGGGGAGAAACAATGAGCAGTTCTTC. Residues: CASRAAGRNNEQFF.

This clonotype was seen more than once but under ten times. As DNA, the CDR3 is TGTGCCAGCAGCTCCGAGACACTCCGGCAGTATTTT. As protein: CASSSETLRQYF. This chain uses TRBV7-9 with TRBJ2-3; D unresolved. V lost 4 bases and J lost 11, with 13 bases in between. The germline CDR1 and CDR2 sequences are SEHNR and FQNEAQ (reference sequence). The CDR3 is 12 amino acids.

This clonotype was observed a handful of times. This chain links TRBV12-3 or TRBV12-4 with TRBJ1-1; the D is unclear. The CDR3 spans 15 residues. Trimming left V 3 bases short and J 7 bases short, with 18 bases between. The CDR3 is CASSFSRWGGGEAFF. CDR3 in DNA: TGTGCCAGCAGTTTCTCCCGGTGGGGAGGAGGTGAAGCTTTCTTT.

The DNA for the CDR3 is TGTGCCAGCAGCTGGGGACAGGTTCCCACAGATACGCAGTATTTT. Translation: CASSWGQVPTDTQYF. This rearrangement joins TRBV7-3 to TRBJ2-3; TRBD1 matches at 8 bases. After removal of 4 bases from V and 2 bases from J, the junction contained 5 bases not matched to a gene. The CDR3 length is 15 residues. Germline V lookup: CDR1 SGHTA, CDR2 FQGTGA.

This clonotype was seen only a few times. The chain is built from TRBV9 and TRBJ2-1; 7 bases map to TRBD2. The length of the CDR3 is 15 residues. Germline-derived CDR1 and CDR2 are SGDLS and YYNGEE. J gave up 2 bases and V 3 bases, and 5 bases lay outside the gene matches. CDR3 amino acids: CASSGGGLAYNEQFF. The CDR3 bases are TGTGCCAGCAGCGGGGGGGGATTGGCCTACAATGAGCAGTTCTTC.

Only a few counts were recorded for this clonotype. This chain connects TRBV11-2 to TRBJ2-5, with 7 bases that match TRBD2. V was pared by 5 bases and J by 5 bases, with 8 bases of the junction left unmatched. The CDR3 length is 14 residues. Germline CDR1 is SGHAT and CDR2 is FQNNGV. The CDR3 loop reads CASSPVGRGETQYF. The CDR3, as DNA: TGTGCCAGCAGCCCCGTAGGGAGGGGCGAGACCCAGTACTTC.

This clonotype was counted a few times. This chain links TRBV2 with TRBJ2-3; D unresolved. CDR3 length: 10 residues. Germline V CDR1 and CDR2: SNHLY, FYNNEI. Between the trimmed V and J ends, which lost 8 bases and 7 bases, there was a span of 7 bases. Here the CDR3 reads CASRSNTQYF. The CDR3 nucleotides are TGTGCCAGCCGGTCGAATACGCAGTATTTT.

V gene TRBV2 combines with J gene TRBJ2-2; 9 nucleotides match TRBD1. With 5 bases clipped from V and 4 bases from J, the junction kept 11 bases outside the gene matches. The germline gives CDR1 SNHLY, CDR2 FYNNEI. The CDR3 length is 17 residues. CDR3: CASSLTGGIGPTGELFF. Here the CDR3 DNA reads TGTGCCAGCAGTCTAACAGGGGGCATCGGTCCCACCGGGGAGCTGTTTTTT.

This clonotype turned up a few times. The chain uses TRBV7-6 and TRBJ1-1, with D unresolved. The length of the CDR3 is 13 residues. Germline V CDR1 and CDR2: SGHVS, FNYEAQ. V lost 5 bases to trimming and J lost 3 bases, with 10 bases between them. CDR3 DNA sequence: TGTGCCAGCAGCGGGGAGGGCTACACTGAAGCTTTCTTT. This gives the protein CASSGEGYTEAFF.

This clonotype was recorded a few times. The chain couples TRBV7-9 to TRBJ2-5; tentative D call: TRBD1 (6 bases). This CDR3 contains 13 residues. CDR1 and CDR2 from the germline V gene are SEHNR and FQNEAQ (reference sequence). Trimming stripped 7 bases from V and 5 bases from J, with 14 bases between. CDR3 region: CASIQDSRETQYF. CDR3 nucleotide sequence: TGTGCCAGCATCCAGGACAGCCGGGAGACCCAGTACTTC.

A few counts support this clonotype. In DNA form, the CDR3 reads TGTGCCAGCAGCTTACACGGTCGGCCGGGGGAGCAGTTCTTC. It translates to CASSLHGRPGEQFF. J is TRBJ2-1 and V is TRBV7-9, with D possibly matching TRBD2 (5 bases). Germline V lookup: CDR1 SEHNR, CDR2 FQNEAQ (reference sequence). V lost 2 bases and J 10 bases, leaving 15 bases between the germline ends. This CDR3 region has 14 residues.